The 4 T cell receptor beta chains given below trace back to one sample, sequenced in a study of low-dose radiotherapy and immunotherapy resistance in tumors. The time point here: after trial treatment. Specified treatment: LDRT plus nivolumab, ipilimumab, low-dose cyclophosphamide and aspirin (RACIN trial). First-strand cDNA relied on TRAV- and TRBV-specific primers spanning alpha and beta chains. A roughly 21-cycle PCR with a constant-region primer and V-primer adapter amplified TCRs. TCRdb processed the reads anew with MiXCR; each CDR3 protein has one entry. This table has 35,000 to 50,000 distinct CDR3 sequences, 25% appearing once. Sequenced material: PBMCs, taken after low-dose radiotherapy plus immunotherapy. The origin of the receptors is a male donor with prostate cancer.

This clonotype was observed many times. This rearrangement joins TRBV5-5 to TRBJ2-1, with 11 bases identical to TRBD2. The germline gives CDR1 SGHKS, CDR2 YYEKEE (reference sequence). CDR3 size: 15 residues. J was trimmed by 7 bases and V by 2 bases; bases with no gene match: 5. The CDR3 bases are TGTGCCAGCAGCTTCCTAGCGGGAGGTAGGAATGAGCAGTTCTTC. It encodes CASSFLAGGRNEQFF.

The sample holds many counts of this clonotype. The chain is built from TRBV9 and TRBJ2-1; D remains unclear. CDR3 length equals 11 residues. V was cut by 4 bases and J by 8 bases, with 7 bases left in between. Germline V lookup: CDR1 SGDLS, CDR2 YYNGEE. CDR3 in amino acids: CASSLSDEQFF. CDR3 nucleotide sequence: TGTGCCAGCAGCTTGAGTGATGAGCAGTTCTTC.

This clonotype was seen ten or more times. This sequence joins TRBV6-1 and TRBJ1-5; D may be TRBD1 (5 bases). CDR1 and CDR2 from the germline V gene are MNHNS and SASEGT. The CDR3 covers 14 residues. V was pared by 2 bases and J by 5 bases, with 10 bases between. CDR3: CASSEWGGDQPQHF. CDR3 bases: TGTGCCAGCAGTGAATGGGGGGGTGATCAGCCCCAGCATTTT.

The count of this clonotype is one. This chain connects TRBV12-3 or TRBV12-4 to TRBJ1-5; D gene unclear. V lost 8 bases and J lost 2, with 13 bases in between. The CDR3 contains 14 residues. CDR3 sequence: CASGKLGGNQPQHF. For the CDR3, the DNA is TGTGCCAGCGGAAAACTTGGGGGCAATCAGCCCCAGCATTTT.